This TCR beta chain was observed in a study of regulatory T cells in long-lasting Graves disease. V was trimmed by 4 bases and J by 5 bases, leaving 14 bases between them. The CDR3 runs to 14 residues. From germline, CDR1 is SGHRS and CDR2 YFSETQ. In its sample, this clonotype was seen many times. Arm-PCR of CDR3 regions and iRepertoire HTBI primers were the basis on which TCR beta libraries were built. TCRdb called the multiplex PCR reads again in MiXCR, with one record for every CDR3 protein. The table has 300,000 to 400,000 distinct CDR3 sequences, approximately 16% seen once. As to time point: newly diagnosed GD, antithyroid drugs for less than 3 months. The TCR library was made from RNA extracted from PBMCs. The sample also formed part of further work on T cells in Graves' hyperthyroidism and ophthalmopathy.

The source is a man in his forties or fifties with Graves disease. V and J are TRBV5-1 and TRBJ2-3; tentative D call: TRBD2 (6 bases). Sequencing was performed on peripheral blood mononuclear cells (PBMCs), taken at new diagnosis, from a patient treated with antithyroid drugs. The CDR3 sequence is CASSDRNGGDTQYF. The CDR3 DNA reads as TGCGCCAGCAGCGACCGAAACGGGGGAGATACGCAGTATTTT.